These 18 T cell receptor beta chains were sequenced from one sample in a study of cytomegalovirus exposure and HLA in healthy donors. A multiplex PCR was run with 60 Vbeta primers and 13 Jbeta primers. The protocol was immunoSEQ multiplex PCR, while the TCRdb copy is restricted to in-frame clones and leaves out a portion. The sample yields about 170,000 clones, approximately 81% seen once. Material: PBMCs. These TCRs come from a man aged 25-45 years in good health and CMV-seropositive.

The chain joins TRBV4-2 to TRBJ2-1; 11 bases are a match to TRBD1. V was pared by 5 bases and J by 8 bases, with 8 bases of the junction left unmatched. CDR1 and CDR2 (germline): LGHNA, YNFKEQ. The CDR3 consists of 15 residues. The chain's CDR3 is CASSEMGQGGHEQFF. Here the CDR3 DNA reads TGTGCCAGCAGCGAAATGGGACAGGGGGGTCATGAGCAGTTCTTC.

V usage is TRBV7-3 and J usage is TRBJ2-2; possible D gene TRBD2, 5 bases. The CDR3 has 20 residues. CDR1 is SGHTA, CDR2 FQGTGA, per germline. V lost 3 bases to trimming and J lost 2 bases, with 25 bases between them. DNA of the CDR3: TGTGCCAGCAGCTTCCGGGATCCCAACCGTGGGGTGAAAAACACCGGGGAGCTGTTTTTT. It codes for CASSFRDPNRGVKNTGELFF.

The rearrangement uses TRBV7-9 and TRBJ2-1, with 9 bases lining up with TRBD2. Germline V gene data show CDR1 as SEHNR and CDR2 as FQNEAQ (reference sequence). J lost 0 bases, V lost 4 bases, and 13 bases had no gene match. This CDR3 region has 19 residues. CDR3 amino acids: CASSSTLAGEGPSYNEQFF. For the CDR3, the DNA is TGTGCCAGCAGCTCGACCTTAGCGGGAGAAGGGCCCTCCTACAATGAGCAGTTCTTC. Supplemented by reference TRBV7-9 and TRBJ2-1, the full variable domain reads DTGVSQNPRHKITKRGQNVTFRCDPISEHNRLYWYRQTLGQGPEFLTYFQNEAQLEKSRLLSDRFSAERPKGSFSTLEIQRTEQGDSAMYLCASSSTLAGEGPSYNEQFFGPGTRLTVL.

This chain joins TRBV5-8 and TRBJ2-7; 12 positions match TRBD2. Germline CDR1 is SGHTS and CDR2 is YDEGEE. After removal of 3 bases from V and 0 bases from J, the junction contained 7 bases not matched to a gene. This CDR3 comprises 17 residues. The CDR3 region has the DNA TGTGCCAGCAGCTCTTTTTGGACTAGCGGGAACTCCTACGAGCAGTACGTC. Amino acids: CASSSFWTSGNSYEQYV.

This sequence joins TRBV19 and TRBJ1-4; 12 nucleotides line up with TRBD1. CDR1 and CDR2 (germline): LNHDA, SQIVND (reference sequence). The CDR3 has 16 amino acids. The ends lost 7 bases at V and 8 bases at J; junction bases unmatched: 11. CDR3 residues: CASKFLGQGALEKLFF. The CDR3 DNA reads as TGTGCCAGTAAATTCCTGGGACAGGGGGCTTTGGAAAAACTGTTTTTT.

The chain has TRBV5-4 and TRBJ2-7; 9 nucleotides agree with TRBD1. The trim removed 0 bases at V and 2 bases at J, leaving 3 bases unmatched. Germline V lookup: CDR1 SGHNT, CDR2 YYREEE (reference sequence). This CDR3 spans 15 amino acids. CDR3 region: CASSLGDRDPYEQYF. In nucleotides, the CDR3 is TGTGCCAGCAGCTTGGGGGACAGGGACCCCTACGAGCAGTACTTC.

This clone was seen once. This chain connects TRBV9 to TRBJ2-1; 8 bases are shared with TRBD2. Germline CDR1 reads SGDLS; CDR2 reads YYNGEE. V shed 5 bases, J shed 4 bases, and the junction held 5 bases outside the gene matches. The CDR3 consists of 14 residues. The CDR3 loop is CASSSSGPYNEQFF. CDR3 bases: TGTGCCAGCAGTTCTAGCGGGCCTTACAATGAGCAGTTCTTC.

The V call is TRBV21-1, the J call TRBJ2-1; the tabulated D call, TRBD2, remains unverified against the DNA. TRBV21-1 is a listed pseudogene. This CDR3 spans 16 amino acids. The CDR3 sequence: CASSKGGPSSYNEQFF. As DNA, the CDR3 is TGTGCCAGCAGCAAGGGAGGCCCTAGCTCCTACAATGAGCAGTTCTTC.

The chain links TRBV18 to TRBJ1-2; D not resolved. CDR3 size: 16 residues. The germline gives CDR1 KGHSH, CDR2 LQKENI. V shed 3 bases and J shed 0 bases, with 14 bases lying between them. CDR3 sequence (DNA): TGTGCCAGCTCACCTCTAGATGGTAGAGCTAACTATGGCTACACCTTC. Its protein product is CASSPLDGRANYGYTF.

The chain links TRBV11-3 to TRBJ2-3; the match to TRBD2 covers 8 bases. V shed 4 bases and J 5 bases; nucleotides not matched to a gene: 17. This CDR3 region has 18 residues. CDR1 and CDR2 from the germline V gene are SGHNT and YENEEA. CDR3 sequence (DNA): TGTGCCAGCAGCTACTCCTACCTGGCGGGAGGCTCCGGAGATACGCAGTATTTT. This translates into CASSYSYLAGGSGDTQYF.

The J gene is TRBJ2-1, the V gene TRBV6-5; 10 nucleotides match TRBD2. This CDR3 comprises 15 residues. V lost 6 bases, J lost 8 bases, and 10 bases stayed unmatched. Germline loops: CDR1 MNHEY, CDR2 SVGAGI. The CDR3 loop is CASSQSGRAWDEQFF. The CDR3 DNA sequence: TGTGCCAGCAGCCAAAGCGGGAGGGCCTGGGATGAGCAGTTCTTC.

The chain employs TRBV20-1 and TRBJ2-1; D may be TRBD2 (6 bases). The ends were cut back, 8 bases at V and 7 bases at J, with 12 bases in the middle. Germline V CDR1 and CDR2: DFQATT, SNEGSKA (reference sequence). CDR3 size: 11 residues. DNA for the CDR3: TGCAGTCTGGGACTCCGGAATGAGCAGTTCTTC. This sequence encodes CSLGLRNEQFF.

The rearrangement links TRBV27 to TRBJ2-1; D remains ambiguous. The CDR3 runs to 15 residues. The germline V gene encodes CDR1 MNHEY and CDR2 SMNVEV (reference sequence). Deletions cut 3 bases from V and 0 bases from J, with 9 bases between. The CDR3 region has the DNA TGTGCCAGCAGTTTTAGTCTGAGCTCCTACAATGAGCAGTTCTTC. Translating gives CASSFSLSSYNEQFF.

V usage is TRBV11-2 and J usage is TRBJ2-2; D uncertain. The CDR3 has 15 amino acids. Per germline, CDR1 SGHAT and CDR2 FQNNGV. V was pared by 2 bases and J by 0 bases, with 7 bases between. Written as DNA, the CDR3 is TGTGCCAGCAGCTTATCGACTCCGAACACCGGGGAGCTGTTTTTT. It encodes CASSLSTPNTGELFF.

The chain combines TRBV7-2 with TRBJ2-1; 8 bases fit TRBD2. The CDR3 has 15 amino acids. Germline CDR1 is SGHTA and CDR2 is FQGNSA. With V trimmed by 5 bases and J by 4 bases, 7 bases remained unmatched. The CDR3 coding sequence is TGTGCCAGCAGCCGGGGGGGCGGGAGTTACAATGAGCAGTTCTTC. As protein: CASSRGGGSYNEQFF. Looking up the rest from reference TRBV7-2 and TRBJ2-1 gives the full variable domain: GAGVSQSPSNKVTEKGKDVELRCDPISGHTALYWYRQSLGQGLEFLIYFQGNSAPDKSGLPSDRFSAERTGGSVSTLTIQRTQQEDSAVYLCASSRGGGSYNEQFFGPGTRLTVL.

As for this clone: The sample carries other DNA sequences with the same CDR3. The chain uses TRBV18 and TRBJ2-1; 8 nucleotides align to TRBD2. Germline CDR1 is KGHSH and CDR2 is LQKENI. The length of the CDR3 is 15 residues. Trimming cost V 3 bases and J 1 base; bases outside gene matches: 2. CDR3: CASSPREGSYNEQFF. The CDR3 DNA reads TGTGCCAGCTCACCCCGGGAGGGGTCCTACAATGAGCAGTTCTTC.

The chain links TRBV6-5 to TRBJ1-1, with 7 positions matching TRBD1. This CDR3 is built from 14 residues. Unmatched junction bases numbered 5, after V lost 6 bases and J lost 1 base. Germline CDR1 reads MNHEY; CDR2 reads SVGAGI. The CDR3 DNA follows: TGTGCCAGCAGGCGCGGGACAGCGAACACTGAAGCTTTCTTT. Amino acids: CASRRGTANTEAFF.

The chain carries TRBV9 and TRBJ1-6; D may be TRBD1 (5 bases). The germline gives CDR1 SGDLS, CDR2 YYNGEE. This CDR3 has 16 residues. The V gene lost 2 bases and the J gene lost 7 bases, with 16 bases spanning the gap. Written as DNA, the CDR3 is TGTGCCAGCAGCGTCGGAATCCAGGGTAGGAATTCACCCCTCCACTTT. Translation gives CASSVGIQGRNSPLHF.